The 24 T cell receptor beta chains presented below share a single source sample, sequenced in a study of response to subunit inactivated influenza vaccine (dated by TCRdb to 2016 to 2018). The receptor library was made with RT-PCR. TCRdb records Illumina HiSeq 2500 as the sequencer. TCRdb cleaned the public reads at Q25 with fastp, built clones with MiXCR and kept in-frame beta chains. Records with the same CDR3 protein are collapsed into one entry carrying the most frequent genes and DNA. This sample comprises 290,000 or so distinct CDR3 sequences, 20% to 25% of them detected only once. The ten most abundant clones make up around 10% of the sample. The sample in question was PBMCs from blood, obtained approximately 20 months after vaccination. These receptors were obtained from a man between 50 and 75 years old who received an inactivated influenza vaccine. Donor details come from another sample of the same person, matched by shared clones.

This clonotype was seen a handful of times. V gene TRBV27 combines with J gene TRBJ1-2; possible D gene TRBD1, 5 bases. Trimming removed 0 bases from V and 4 bases from J, with 9 bases in between. This CDR3 comprises 14 residues. Germline-derived CDR1 and CDR2 are MNHEY and SMNVEV (reference sequence). CDR3 residues: CASSLSGGSYGYTF. CDR3 sequence (DNA): TGTGCCAGCAGTTTATCTGGGGGAAGCTATGGCTACACCTTC.

This chain connects TRBV7-8 to TRBJ2-7; no reliable D call. This CDR3 comprises 15 residues. Trimming took 2 bases from V and 0 from J, leaving 11 bases between them. The germline gives CDR1 SGHVS, CDR2 FQNEAQ. The CDR3 loop is CASSLTVSSSYEQYF. Here the CDR3 DNA reads TGTGCCAGCAGCTTAACCGTCTCGAGCTCCTACGAGCAGTACTTC.

This clonotype was seen a handful of times. V is TRBV20-1 and J is TRBJ1-5; no clear D. CDR1 and CDR2 from the germline V gene are DFQATT and SNEGSKA (reference sequence). Trimming shortened V by 5 bases and J by 1 base, and 12 bases separated the two germline ends. The CDR3 spans 14 residues. CDR3 residues: CSASSSRSNQPQHF. In nucleotides, the CDR3 is TGCAGTGCTTCATCTAGCCGAAGCAATCAGCCCCAGCATTTT.

The J gene is TRBJ2-7, the V gene TRBV20-1; 9 bases line up with TRBD2. Germline trimming cut 6 bases from V and 4 bases from J; bases unmatched to any gene: 7. Germline V gives CDR1 DFQATT, CDR2 SNEGSKA (reference sequence). The CDR3 extends over 13 amino acids. CDR3 sequence reads: CSADRTSDYEQYF. In DNA, the CDR3 is TGCAGTGCCGACCGGACTAGCGATTACGAGCAGTACTTC.

This clonotype turned up a few times. V and J are TRBV12-3 or TRBV12-4 and TRBJ1-5; 8 bases align to TRBD1. This CDR3 comprises 13 residues. V lost 6 bases, J lost 10 bases, and 8 bases stayed unmatched. CDR3 nucleotide sequence: TGTGCCAGCAGAGGACAGGGTCAAGGTCCCCAGCATTTT. Amino acids: CASRGQGQGPQHF.

The chain joins TRBV5-1 to TRBJ1-6, with TRBD1 identical over 7 bases. Trimming cost V 2 bases and J 8 bases; bases outside gene matches: 4. The CDR3 has 14 amino acids. Germline loops: CDR1 SGHRS, CDR2 YFSETQ. The CDR3 sequence is CASSLGTADSPLHF. The DNA for the CDR3 is TGCGCCAGCAGCTTAGGGACAGCGGATTCACCCCTCCACTTT.

The rearrangement joins TRBV6-5 to TRBJ2-1; TRBD2 matches 8 bases. The germline V gene encodes CDR1 MNHEY and CDR2 SVGAGI. The V and J ends lost 1 base and 2 bases, in that order; junction bases with no gene match: 7. The CDR3 has 17 residues. The CDR3 nucleotides are TGTGCCAGCAGTTACTTTTCGACTAGCGTCACCTACAATGAGCAGTTCTTC. Translated: CASSYFSTSVTYNEQFF.

This clonotype was counted between two and nine times. The rearrangement uses TRBV11-2 and TRBJ1-2, with D possibly matching TRBD1 (6 bases). The CDR3 runs 13 residues. Per the germline V gene, CDR1 is SGHAT and CDR2 is FQNNGV. Deletions cut 5 bases from V and 8 bases from J, with 15 bases between. CDR3 in amino acids: CASSQPGQGGYTF. CDR3 sequence (DNA): TGTGCCAGCAGCCAACCGGGACAAGGGGGCTACACCTTC.

The chain has TRBV12-3 or TRBV12-4 and TRBJ1-6, with D tentatively TRBD1 (6 bases). The V end was cut by 4 bases, the J end by 9 bases, with 10 bases between. The CDR3 extends over 13 amino acids. CDR3 amino acids: CASSYRVGSPLHF. In DNA, the CDR3 is TGTGCCAGCAGTTACAGGGTTGGTTCACCCCTCCACTTT.

The table lists this clonotype with a few counts. The chain joins TRBV29-1 to TRBJ2-1; 10 bases map to TRBD2. This CDR3 region has 15 residues. Germline-derived CDR1 and CDR2 are SQVTM and ANQGSEA. The trim removed 3 bases at V and 2 bases at J, leaving 4 bases unmatched. CDR3 residues: CSVDGLAVTYNEQFF. The CDR3 region has the DNA TGCAGCGTTGATGGACTAGCGGTGACCTACAATGAGCAGTTCTTC.

The chain combines TRBV7-6 with TRBJ2-1, with 8 bases matching TRBD2. CDR1 is SGHVS and CDR2 is FNYEAQ in the germline V gene. With V trimmed by 4 bases and J by 5 bases, 10 bases remained unmatched. The CDR3 is 16 amino acids. In DNA, the CDR3 is TGTGCCAGCAGCTCCACTGGACTAGCCTCGAACAATGAGCAGTTCTTC. This sequence encodes CASSSTGLASNNEQFF.

This clonotype was counted only a few times. The chain carries TRBV3-1 and TRBJ1-1; the D is unclear. The CDR3 contains 14 residues. Looked up from germline, CDR1 is LGHDT and CDR2 is YNNKEL (reference sequence). V was pared by 1 base and J by 0 bases, with 6 bases between. CDR3 residues: CASSQARMNTEAFF. The CDR3 region has the DNA TGTGCCAGCAGCCAAGCTCGTATGAACACTGAAGCTTTCTTT. The variable domain in full, completed from reference TRBV3-1 and TRBJ1-1, reads DTAVSQTPKYLVTQMGNDKSIKCEQNLGHDTMYWYKQDSKKFLKIMFSYNNKELIINETVPNRFSPKSPDKAHLNLHINSLELGDSAVYFCASSQARMNTEAFFGQGTRLTVV.

This clonotype was picked up many times. The chain employs TRBV12-3 or TRBV12-4 and TRBJ1-1; 10 bases are shared with TRBD1. The CDR3 totals 13 residues. Trimming took 5 bases from V and 8 from J; bases not matched to a gene: 5. The CDR3 protein is CASSTRDRGEAFF. CDR3 in DNA: TGTGCCAGCAGTACCCGGGACAGGGGAGAAGCTTTCTTT.

This clonotype has ten or more counts. V and J are TRBV7-2 and TRBJ2-3, with a possible D match to TRBD1 (6 bases). Trimming cost V 5 bases and J 0 bases, with 12 bases left between them. Germline CDR1 SGHTA, CDR2 FQGNSA. CDR3 length: 15 amino acids. The CDR3 DNA is TGTGCCAGCAGCCAAGACAGGACTAGCACAGATACGCAGTATTTT. Protein sequence: CASSQDRTSTDTQYF.

In this sample, this clonotype turned up a few times. The V and J genes are TRBV24-1 and TRBJ1-1; perhaps TRBD1 as D (6 bases). Germline V gene lookup returns CDR1 KGHDR and CDR2 SFDVKD. V lost 7 bases, J lost 1 base, and 9 bases lay in between. The CDR3 is made up of 13 amino acids. CDR3 sequence reads: CATRGAANTEAFF. The CDR3 bases are TGTGCCACCAGGGGGGCGGCGAACACTGAAGCTTTCTTT.

This clonotype was detected ten times or more. The V and J genes are TRBV5-1 and TRBJ1-1, with D perhaps matching TRBD1 (6 bases). V lost 4 bases and J lost 5, with 21 bases in between. The germline CDR1 and CDR2 sequences are SGHRS and YFSETQ. The CDR3 loop spans 16 amino acids. The CDR3 bases are TGCGCCAGCAGCGCGCCCTGGGGGGGCTCGGGGACTGAAGCTTTCTTT. Translating gives CASSAPWGGSGTEAFF.

J is TRBJ2-3 and V is TRBV20-1, with 11 bases lining up with TRBD2. There are 15 residues in the CDR3. The trim removed 6 bases at V and 2 bases at J, leaving 7 bases unmatched. The V gene's germline CDR1 is DFQATT and CDR2 SNEGSKA (reference sequence). This chain's CDR3 is CSATRLAGNTDTQYF. As DNA, the CDR3 is TGCAGTGCGACCCGACTAGCGGGGAACACAGATACGCAGTATTTT.

This clonotype was found a few times. The chain uses TRBV15 and TRBJ1-1, with D perhaps matching TRBD1 (6 bases). Trimming removed 4 bases from V and 4 bases from J, with 13 bases in between. CDR3 length equals 14 residues. Looked up from germline, CDR1 is LNHNV and CDR2 is YYDKDF (reference sequence). CDR3 sequence: CATSINRGGTEAFF. CDR3 bases: TGTGCCACCAGCATAAATCGAGGGGGCACTGAAGCTTTCTTT.

This clonotype was detected only a few times. This chain uses TRBV7-2 with TRBJ1-2, with TRBD1 identical over 10 bases. This CDR3 contains 14 residues. After removal of 5 bases from V and 4 bases from J, the junction contained 4 bases not matched to a gene. Germline CDR1 SGHTA, CDR2 FQGNSA. As DNA, the CDR3 is TGTGCCAGCAGCGTGACAGGGGGCGTCTATGGCTACACCTTC. Protein sequence: CASSVTGGVYGYTF.

The sample holds a few counts of this clonotype. CDR3 residues: CASSQDVGVSEKLFF. The CDR3 nucleotides read TGCGCCAGCAGCCAAGATGTGGGGGTCTCTGAAAAACTGTTTTTT. The J gene is TRBJ1-4, the V gene TRBV4-3, with TRBD1 as a possible D gene (5 bases). CDR3 length: 15 residues. Per germline, CDR1 LGHNA and CDR2 YSLEER. Trimming cost V 0 bases and J 7 bases, with 12 bases left between them.

The V call is TRBV5-1, the J call TRBJ1-4; no clear D gene. V lost 6 bases to trimming and J lost 0 bases, with 9 bases between them. CDR3 length equals 14 residues. Germline V lookup: CDR1 SGHRS, CDR2 YFSETQ. The CDR3, as DNA: TGCGCCAGCAACCCGGGAGCAACTAATGAAAAACTGTTTTTT. Protein sequence: CASNPGATNEKLFF.

This clonotype was counted many times. This sequence joins TRBV2 and TRBJ1-2, with 9 bases lining up with TRBD1. The CDR3 contains 14 residues. In germline, CDR1 is SNHLY, CDR2 FYNNEI. V gave up 5 bases and J gave up 7 bases; unmatched junction bases: 8. The CDR3 DNA is TGTGCCAGCAGTCCCGGGACAGGGTTAGGTGGCTACACCTTC. It yields the protein CASSPGTGLGGYTF.

The chain joins TRBV7-8 to TRBJ2-7, with a weak D call TRBD1 (5 bases). The V gene lost 3 bases and the J gene lost 0 bases, with 12 bases spanning the gap. Germline V gene sequence: CDR1 SGHVS, CDR2 FQNEAQ. This CDR3 has 15 amino acids. The CDR3, as DNA: TGTGCCAGCAGCTTTAGAGCAGGGCCCTCCTACGAGCAGTACTTC. This translates into CASSFRAGPSYEQYF.

This clonotype was counted only a few times. The chain joins TRBV7-2 to TRBJ1-3; no clear D gene. The germline V and J ends were trimmed by 1 base and 2 bases, with 9 bases remaining between them. Germline V lookup: CDR1 SGHTA, CDR2 FQGNSA. The CDR3 consists of 15 residues. DNA of the CDR3: TGTGCCAGCAGCTTAGAGAGAGGGACTGGAAACACCATATATTTT. Encoded protein: CASSLERGTGNTIYF.